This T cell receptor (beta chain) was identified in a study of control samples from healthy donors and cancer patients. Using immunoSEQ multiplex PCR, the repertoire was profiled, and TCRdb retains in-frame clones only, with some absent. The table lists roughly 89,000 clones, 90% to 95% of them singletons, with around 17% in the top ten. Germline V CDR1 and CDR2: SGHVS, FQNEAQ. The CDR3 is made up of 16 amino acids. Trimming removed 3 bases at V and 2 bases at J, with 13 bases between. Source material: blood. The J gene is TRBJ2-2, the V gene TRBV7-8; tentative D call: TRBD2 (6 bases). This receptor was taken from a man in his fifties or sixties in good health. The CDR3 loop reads CASSFMGGENTGELFF. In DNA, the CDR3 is TGTGCCAGCAGCTTTATGGGCGGGGAAAACACCGGGGAGCTGTTTTTT.